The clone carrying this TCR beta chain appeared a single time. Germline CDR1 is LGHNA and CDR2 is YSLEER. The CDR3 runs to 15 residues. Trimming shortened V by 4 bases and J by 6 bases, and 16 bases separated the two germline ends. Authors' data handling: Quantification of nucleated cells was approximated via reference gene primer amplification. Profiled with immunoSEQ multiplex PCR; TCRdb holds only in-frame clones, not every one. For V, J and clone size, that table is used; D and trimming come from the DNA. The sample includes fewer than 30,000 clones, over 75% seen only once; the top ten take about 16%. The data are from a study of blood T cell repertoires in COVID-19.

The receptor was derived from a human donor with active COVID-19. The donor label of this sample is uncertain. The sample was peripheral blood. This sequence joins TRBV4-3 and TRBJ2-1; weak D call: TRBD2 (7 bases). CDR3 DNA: TGCGCCAGCAGCCCCAGTCGGGGGGCAGGCAATGAGCAGTTCTTC. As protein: CASSPSRGAGNEQFF.